This entry lists 26 T cell receptor beta chains sequenced from one sample in a study of CD8+ T cells in alopecia areata. The sequencing template was cDNA reverse transcribed from extracted RNA. Clones were sequenced by immunoSEQ multiplex PCR, and TCRdb holds only the in-frame ones, with some missing. The data show approximately 180,000 clones, 59% seen once. The sample here was CD4+ T cells sorted from blood, taken at week 0. Receptors were obtained from a human donor with alopecia areata.

This clone has a handful of counts. The chain recombines TRBV6-5 with TRBJ2-1; weak D call: TRBD1 (6 bases). Per germline, CDR1 MNHEY and CDR2 SVGAGI. The CDR3 runs 14 residues. The V gene lost 6 bases and the J gene lost 9 bases, with 18 bases spanning the gap. The CDR3: CASRDNRARSEQFF. CDR3 in DNA: TGTGCCAGCAGAGATAACAGGGCCCGGAGTGAGCAGTTCTTC.

This clone was detected a few times. This chain links TRBV29-1 with TRBJ1-1; D unresolved. This CDR3 region has 14 residues. Germline CDR1 reads SQVTM; CDR2 reads ANQGSEA. The germline V and J ends were trimmed by 7 bases and 2 bases, with 17 bases remaining between them. The CDR3 sequence is CSAEKGGSNTEAFF. CDR3 DNA: TGCAGCGCCGAAAAGGGTGGGAGTAACACTGAAGCTTTCTTT.

The chain has TRBV7-3 and TRBJ1-2; 7 bases are shared with TRBD1. Germline values: CDR1 SGHTA, CDR2 FQGTGA. The CDR3 has 13 residues. V shed 5 bases and J 3 bases; nucleotides not matched to a gene: 3. The CDR3 loop reads CASSLDRDYGYTF. CDR3 sequence (DNA): TGTGCCAGCAGCCTCGACAGGGACTATGGCTACACCTTC.

The chain joins TRBV29-1 to TRBJ2-1, with 10 bases fitting TRBD2. This CDR3 has 15 residues. Trimming removed 5 bases from V and 1 base from J; junction bases left unmatched: 5. Germline values: CDR1 SQVTM, CDR2 ANQGSEA. CDR3 sequence reads: CSVSATSGSYNEQFF. DNA for the CDR3: TGCAGCGTTTCCGCGACTAGCGGGTCCTACAATGAGCAGTTCTTC.

The genes are TRBV6-1 and TRBJ1-5; D is ambiguous. The germline V gene has CDR1 MNHNS and CDR2 SASEGT. The CDR3 covers 14 residues. V was trimmed by 3 bases and J by 0 bases, leaving 6 bases between them. The CDR3 here is CASSEDFSNQPQHF. For the CDR3, the DNA is TGTGCCAGCAGTGAGGATTTTAGCAATCAGCCCCAGCATTTT.

This sequence joins TRBV14 and TRBJ2-7; D is ambiguous. Trimming shortened V by 0 bases and J by 6 bases, and 3 bases separated the two germline ends. This CDR3 contains 11 residues. In germline, CDR1 is SGHDN, CDR2 FVKESK. CDR3 DNA: TGTGCCAGCAGCCAAGAGGCCGAGCAGTACTTC. Translating gives CASSQEAEQYF.

This sequence joins TRBV5-6 and TRBJ2-5; TRBD2 aligns across 15 bases. The CDR3 has 17 amino acids. The V and J ends lost 4 bases and 4 bases, in that order; junction bases with no gene match: 8. Germline V gives CDR1 SGHDT, CDR2 YYEEEE. Here the CDR3 DNA reads TGTGCCAGCAGCCGATGGACTAGCGGGGGGGCCGGAGAGACCCAGTACTTC. This codes for CASSRWTSGGAGETQYF. Looking up the rest from reference TRBV5-6 and TRBJ2-5 gives the full variable domain: DAGVTQSPTHLIKTRGQQVTLRCSPKSGHDTVSWYQQALGQGPQFIFQYYEEEERQRGNFPDRFSGHQFPNYSSELNVNALLLGDSALYLCASSRWTSGGAGETQYFGPGTRLLVL.

The chain recombines TRBV7-9 with TRBJ1-2, with D possibly being TRBD1 (5 bases). The CDR3 spans 16 residues. The germline gives CDR1 SEHNR, CDR2 FQNEAQ (reference sequence). Trimming cost V 0 bases and J 3 bases, with 14 bases left between them. The CDR3 loop reads CASSLAPEAGDYGYTF. The CDR3 nucleotides read TGTGCCAGCAGCTTAGCCCCCGAGGCGGGGGACTATGGCTACACCTTC.

CDR3 loop: CASSQDYRAGGYTF. The CDR3 DNA reads as TGTGCCAGCAGCCAAGATTACCGGGCAGGTGGCTACACCTTC. This chain connects TRBV14 to TRBJ1-2; D call uncertain. Per germline, CDR1 SGHDN and CDR2 FVKESK. Trimming shortened V by 0 bases and J by 7 bases, and 12 bases separated the two germline ends. The CDR3 is made up of 14 amino acids. Drawing the rest from reference TRBV14 and TRBJ1-2, the complete variable domain is EAGVTQFPSHSVIEKGQTVTLRCDPISGHDNLYWYRRVMGKEIKFLLHFVKESKQDESGMPNNRFLAERTGGTYSTLKVQPAELEDSGVYFCASSQDYRAGGYTFGSGTRLTVV.

This chain connects TRBV7-9 to TRBJ2-6; D possibly matches TRBD1 or TRBD2 (5 bases each). The CDR3 is made up of 15 amino acids. From germline, CDR1 is SEHNR and CDR2 FQNEAQ (reference sequence). Between the trimmed V and J ends, which lost 2 bases and 3 bases, there was a span of 8 bases. The chain's CDR3 is CASSLRGGGANVLTF. CDR3 coding DNA: TGTGCCAGCAGCTTACGGGGCGGTGGGGCCAACGTCCTGACTTTC.

In its sample, this clone was seen a few times. The chain uses TRBV2 and TRBJ1-4; D uncertain. The CDR3 is 14 amino acids. Trimming took 2 bases from V and 8 from J, leaving 12 bases between them. Germline lookup yields CDR1 SNHLY and CDR2 FYNNEI. In DNA form, the CDR3 reads TGTGCCAGCAGTGAAATGGGTTCAAACGAAAAACTGTTTTTT. Protein sequence: CASSEMGSNEKLFF. Complete variable domain (other parts from reference TRBV2 and TRBJ1-4): EPEVTQTPSHQVTQMGQEVILRCVPISNHLYFYWYRQILGQKVEFLVSFYNNEISEKSEIFDDQFSVERPDGSNFTLKIRSTKLEDSAMYFCASSEMGSNEKLFFGSGTQLSVL.

This clone has a handful of counts. The chain joins TRBV29-1 to TRBJ2-3; TRBD1 matches 10 bases. V dropped 6 bases and J dropped 5; count of bases not matched to a gene: 5. The V gene's germline CDR1 is SQVTM and CDR2 ANQGSEA. This CDR3 region has 13 residues. This chain's CDR3 is CSVDGTGVDTQYF. CDR3 bases: TGCAGCGTGGACGGGACAGGGGTAGATACGCAGTATTTT.

The genes are TRBV6-5 and TRBJ2-6; D not resolved. Germline V lookup: CDR1 MNHEY, CDR2 SVGAGI. This CDR3 region has 15 residues. The ends were cut back, 0 bases at V and 2 bases at J, with 5 bases in the middle. The CDR3 reads CASSYSPTGANVLTF. CDR3 sequence (DNA): TGTGCCAGCAGTTACTCCCCAACTGGGGCCAACGTCCTGACTTTC.

The V call is TRBV7-8, the J call TRBJ1-1; possibly TRBD1 for D (5 bases). V was shortened by 3 bases and J by 1 base, with 9 bases between the two germline ends. The CDR3 sequence is 14 residues long. CDR1 is SGHVS, CDR2 FQNEAQ, per germline. CDR3 loop: CASSLTVPNTEAFF. In nucleotides, the CDR3 is TGTGCCAGCAGCTTGACAGTACCGAACACTGAAGCTTTCTTT. Complete variable domain (other parts from reference TRBV7-8 and TRBJ1-1): GAGVSQSPRYKVAKRGQDVALRCDPISGHVSLFWYQQALGQGPEFLTYFQNEAQLDKSGLPSDRFFAERPEGSVSTLKIQRTQQEDSAVYLCASSLTVPNTEAFFGQGTRLTVV.

The V and J genes are TRBV30 and TRBJ1-2; the match to TRBD1 covers 7 bases. This CDR3 has 11 residues. Germline CDR1 GTSNPN, CDR2 SVGIG (reference sequence). The trim removed 7 bases at V and 5 bases at J, leaving 4 bases unmatched. CDR3 nucleotide sequence: TGTGCCTCGGCAGGGGGGTATGGCTACACCTTC. It translates to CASAGGYGYTF.

The CDR3 DNA is TGTGCCTGGAGTTCACGTTCGGCGGGGCCCCAGCATTTT. As protein: CAWSSRSAGPQHF. The chain couples TRBV30 to TRBJ1-5; D ambiguous. This CDR3 has 13 residues. Germline V gene sequence: CDR1 GTSNPN, CDR2 SVGIG (reference sequence). Trimming pared 2 bases from V and 9 bases from J, leaving 14 bases between.

This chain connects TRBV29-1 to TRBJ1-1; D gene uncertain. The germline gives CDR1 SQVTM, CDR2 ANQGSEA. Between the trimmed V and J ends, which lost 7 bases and 1 base, there was a span of 13 bases. The CDR3 loop spans 13 amino acids. The CDR3 is CSAAVNPNTEAFF. CDR3 bases: TGCAGCGCGGCGGTAAACCCGAACACTGAAGCTTTCTTT. Full variable domain (outside the CDR3, taken from reference TRBV29-1 and TRBJ1-1): SAVISQKPSRDICQRGTSLTIQCQVDSQVTMMFWYRQQPGQSLTLIATANQGSEATYESGFVIDKFPISRPNLTFSTLTVSNMSPEDSSIYLCSAAVNPNTEAFFGQGTRLTVV.

The sample holds one count of this clone. This sequence joins TRBV9 and TRBJ2-5; D is ambiguous. V was clipped by 8 bases and J by 5 bases, with 4 bases between them. This CDR3 is built from 9 residues. CDR1 SGDLS and CDR2 YYNGEE come from the germline V gene. The CDR3 DNA is TGTGCCAGGGGTGAGACCCAGTACTTC. As protein: CARGETQYF.

This clone was seen a few times. V gene TRBV7-3 combines with J gene TRBJ2-5; D not certain. The germline CDR1 and CDR2 sequences are SGHTA and FQGTGA. V lost 1 base and J lost 3, with 6 bases in between. The CDR3 runs to 13 residues. CDR3 region: CASSLNREETQYF. The CDR3 DNA reads as TGTGCCAGCAGCTTAAATCGCGAAGAGACCCAGTACTTC.

The chain uses TRBV29-1 and TRBJ2-5; D gene unclear. There are 11 residues in the CDR3. The ends were cut back, 4 bases at V and 5 bases at J, with 8 bases in the middle. Germline CDR1 SQVTM, CDR2 ANQGSEA. The CDR3 DNA sequence: TGCAGCGTTGCGGTCGGTGAGACCCAGTACTTC. It specifies CSVAVGETQYF. Combining the CDR3 with reference TRBV29-1 and TRBJ2-5 gives the whole variable domain SAVISQKPSRDICQRGTSLTIQCQVDSQVTMMFWYRQQPGQSLTLIATANQGSEATYESGFVIDKFPISRPNLTFSTLTVSNMSPEDSSIYLCSVAVGETQYFGPGTRLLVL.

Turning to this clone: Possible read error: a much larger clone is one base away. The J gene is TRBJ2-1, the V gene TRBV7-3; D remains unclear. The CDR3 is 13 amino acids. Germline V gene data show CDR1 as SGHTA and CDR2 as FQGTGA. The V end was cut by 6 bases, the J end by 5 bases, with 11 bases between. The CDR3 is CASSSGSNNEQFF. Here the CDR3 DNA reads TGTGCCAGCAGTTCCGGGTCCAACAATGAGCAGTTCTTC.

V gene TRBV2 combines with J gene TRBJ2-7; either TRBD1 or TRBD2 may supply D (5 bases each). CDR3 length: 13 residues. V was clipped by 5 bases and J by 6 bases, with 14 bases between them. Germline V gene sequence: CDR1 SNHLY, CDR2 FYNNEI. CDR3 loop: CASSLLEGFEQYF. The CDR3 bases are TGTGCCAGCAGTCTACTAGAGGGGTTCGAGCAGTACTTC.

The chain combines TRBV6-1 with TRBJ1-6; maybe TRBD1 (5 bases). Trimming removed 7 bases at V and 2 bases at J, with 12 bases between. The germline V gene encodes CDR1 MNHNS and CDR2 SASEGT. This CDR3 is built from 15 residues. CDR3 in amino acids: CASTNRNTYNSPLHF. The CDR3 bases are TGTGCCAGCACCAACAGGAACACCTATAATTCACCCCTCCACTTT.

This clone was seen only a few times. This chain joins TRBV25-1 and TRBJ1-2, with D uncertain. Germline values: CDR1 MGHDK, CDR2 SYGVNS. CDR3 size: 14 residues. The V gene lost 2 bases and the J gene lost 4 bases, with 11 bases spanning the gap. The CDR3 reads CASSEELNGYGYTF. The CDR3 bases are TGTGCCAGCAGTGAAGAGTTGAATGGCTATGGCTACACCTTC.

V gene TRBV5-1 combines with J gene TRBJ2-2, with D hard to call. This CDR3 region has 14 residues. Trimming stripped 0 bases from V and 4 bases from J, with 7 bases between. Germline V CDR1 and CDR2: SGHRS, YFSETQ. CDR3 nucleotide sequence: TGCGCCAGCAGCTTGGAGGGTACCACCGGGGAGCTGTTTTTT. Residues: CASSLEGTTGELFF.

The genes are TRBV7-9 and TRBJ1-2; 8 nucleotides align to TRBD1. This CDR3 is built from 15 residues. The V gene end was trimmed by 1 base and the J gene end by 2 bases; junction bases not matched to a gene: 3. Germline V CDR1 and CDR2: SEHNR, FQNEAQ (reference sequence). CDR3 loop: CASSLDQGANYGYTF. For the CDR3, the DNA is TGTGCCAGCAGCTTAGACCAGGGGGCGAACTATGGCTACACCTTC.